The 10 T cell receptor beta chains below were found in one sample sequenced in a study of blood T cell repertoires in COVID-19. Measured with immunoSEQ multiplex PCR; TCRdb has only the in-frame clones, and not every one. The sample records 80,000 or so clones, 70% to 90% being singletons. Input material: peripheral blood. Receptors originate from a woman over 75 with acute or convalescent COVID-19.

V and J are TRBV6-5 and TRBJ1-3; 8 bases line up with TRBD1. From germline, CDR1 is MNHEY and CDR2 SVGAGI. J lost 3 bases, V lost 7 bases, and 8 bases had no gene match. The CDR3 is 15 residues long. The CDR3, as DNA: TGTGCCAGCACCTCCCGGGACAGGCTTGGAAACACCATATATTTT. Translated: CASTSRDRLGNTIYF.

On this clone itself: This sample also contains other DNA sequences that code for the same CDR3. The V and J genes are TRBV3-1 (or the pseudogene TRBV3-2) and TRBJ2-7; no reliable D call. Germline V gene data show CDR1 as LGHDT and CDR2 as YNNKEL (reference sequence). Trimming removed 4 bases at V and 0 bases at J, with 4 bases between. The length of the CDR3 is 12 residues. CDR3 amino acids: CASSPSSYEQYF. The CDR3, as DNA: TGTGCCAGCAGCCCTAGCTCCTACGAGCAGTACTTC.

This clone was seen more than once but under ten times. The chain carries TRBV19 and TRBJ1-1, with D possibly TRBD1 on 6 matching bases. V was pared by 7 bases and J by 6 bases, with 18 bases between. The CDR3 sequence is 14 residues long. Per the germline V gene, CDR1 is LNHDA and CDR2 is SQIVND (reference sequence). CDR3 region: CASTEYRVAAEAFF. The DNA for the CDR3 is TGTGCCAGTACCGAATACAGGGTTGCCGCTGAAGCTTTCTTT.

This chain uses TRBV27 with TRBJ2-3; D may be TRBD2 (7 bases). Germline V gene sequence: CDR1 MNHEY, CDR2 SMNVEV (reference sequence). This CDR3 spans 15 amino acids. Between the trimmed V and J ends, which lost 3 bases and 4 bases, there was a span of 14 bases. The CDR3 loop is CASSFNRGGADTQYF. The CDR3, as DNA: TGTGCCAGCAGTTTTAATAGGGGGGGGGCAGATACGCAGTATTTT.

The rearrangement joins TRBV14 to TRBJ1-5; TRBD1 matches at 7 bases. This CDR3 is 15 amino acids long. The germline V gene has CDR1 SGHDN and CDR2 FVKESK. V gave up 8 bases and J gave up 1 base; unmatched junction bases: 8. This CDR3 reads CASPRRGPSNQPQHF. Written as DNA, the CDR3 is TGTGCCAGCCCACGTAGGGGGCCGAGCAATCAGCCCCAGCATTTT.

The genes are TRBV9 and TRBJ1-1; tentative D call: TRBD1 (5 bases). The CDR3 is 13 residues long. Germline V gene data show CDR1 as SGDLS and CDR2 as YYNGEE. Between the trimmed V and J ends, which lost 5 bases and 4 bases, there was a span of 12 bases. CDR3 nucleotide sequence: TGTGCCAGCAGTCCTTCCGGGGGCACTGAAGCTTTCTTT. Its protein is CASSPSGGTEAFF.

V usage is TRBV14 and J usage is TRBJ1-1; a weak D match, TRBD1 (6 bases). This CDR3 contains 15 residues. Germline V gene sequence: CDR1 SGHDN, CDR2 FVKESK. With 7 bases removed from V and 0 bases from J, the gap between germline ends came to 15 bases. CDR3 bases: TGTGCCAGCACAATGACAGGAGCGCTGAACACTGAAGCTTTCTTT. Residues: CASTMTGALNTEAFF.

This chain connects TRBV10-3 to TRBJ2-1; the D is unclear. The CDR3 is 12 amino acids. The germline V gene encodes CDR1 ENHRY and CDR2 SYGVKD. V was pared by 5 bases and J by 7 bases, with 9 bases between. CDR3 region: CAISPLSNEQFF. CDR3 coding DNA: TGTGCCATCAGTCCACTTTCGAATGAGCAGTTCTTC.

The rearrangement uses TRBV2 and TRBJ1-5; TRBD1 matches 7 bases. V lost 5 bases and J lost 3; bases outside the gene matches: 10. CDR1 is SNHLY, CDR2 FYNNEI, per germline. CDR3 length: 16 amino acids. DNA of the CDR3: TGTGCCAGCAGTTCCGTCGACAGGGCACTCAATCAGCCCCAGCATTTT. The encoded protein is CASSSVDRALNQPQHF.

The chain couples TRBV3-1 (or the pseudogene TRBV3-2) to TRBJ1-1; possibly TRBD1 for D (6 bases). This CDR3 has 14 residues. Trimming took off 0 bases at V and 8 bases at J, with 13 bases between the two ends. Germline V gives CDR1 LGHDT, CDR2 YNNKEL (reference sequence). The chain's CDR3 is CASSQERTGTEAFF. CDR3 coding DNA: TGTGCCAGCAGCCAAGAGAGAACCGGGACAGAAGCTTTCTTT.